These 22 T cell receptor beta chains share one sample of origin, sequenced in a study of metastatic and nonmetastatic thyroid tumors. Patients had received no treatment of any kind before thyroid surgery. TCRdb re-analyzed the PCR reads using MiXCR. Of about 20,000 clones in the sample, 10% to 15% were seen once. The specimen sequenced was blood. These receptors all come from a male donor with papillary thyroid cancer or a benign thyroid nodule (not recorded which). Some clones in this sample may be carry-over from other donors' samples.

The table lists this clone with many counts. This rearrangement joins TRBV5-4 to TRBJ1-6, with 7 positions matching TRBD1. The V gene's germline CDR1 is SGHNT and CDR2 YYREEE (reference sequence). Unmatched junction bases numbered 5, after V lost 3 bases and J lost 8 bases. The CDR3 covers 14 residues. Here the CDR3 DNA reads TGTGCCAGCAGCTCCGGACAGGATTATTCACCCCTCCACTTT. It codes for CASSSGQDYSPLHF. The full variable domain, in which reference TRBV5-4 and TRBJ1-6 provide the parts outside the CDR3, is ETGVTQSPTHLIKTRGQQVTLRCSSQSGHNTVSWYQQALGQGPQFIFQYYREEENGRGNFPPRFSGLQFPNYSSELNVNALELDDSALYLCASSSGQDYSPLHFGNGTRLTVT.

This clone was found many times. A much larger clone differs from this one at a single base, so this may be a read error. The chain recombines TRBV6-4 with TRBJ2-1; D may be TRBD1 (6 bases). The germline V gene encodes CDR1 MRHNA and CDR2 SNTAGT. Trimming shortened V by 7 bases and J by 5 bases, and 21 bases separated the two germline ends. This CDR3 comprises 16 residues. The CDR3 spells CASTKARGRGNNEQFF. The CDR3 bases are TGTGCCAGCACCAAAGCCCGGGGCAGGGGAAACAATGAGCAGTTCTTC.

This clone was found many times. This chain links TRBV5-6 with TRBJ2-7; D is possibly TRBD2 (7 bases). Germline CDR1 is SGHDT and CDR2 is YYEEEE. The CDR3 is 14 amino acids. Between the trimmed V and J ends, which lost 1 base and 2 bases, there was a span of 10 bases. As DNA, the CDR3 is TGTGCCAGCAGCTTGTGGGGGGGCCCCTACGAGCAGTACTTC. Encoded protein: CASSLWGGPYEQYF.

This clone was seen repeatedly, ten times or more. This sample also contains other DNA sequences that code for the same CDR3. V and J are TRBV20-1 and TRBJ2-5; 11 nucleotides line up with TRBD2. V gave up 7 bases and J gave up 3 bases; unmatched junction bases: 7. This CDR3 comprises 14 residues. Germline V CDR1 and CDR2: DFQATT, SNEGSKA (reference sequence). The CDR3 loop reads CSVTGTSGKETQYF. The CDR3, as DNA: TGCAGTGTTACCGGGACTAGCGGAAAAGAGACCCAGTACTTC.

The rearrangement joins TRBV12-3 or TRBV12-4 to TRBJ2-5; TRBD2 matches 13 bases. CDR3 length: 15 amino acids. V lost 7 bases to trimming and J lost 5 bases; unmatched junction nucleotides: 7. The CDR3 spells CASTLGLAGSETQYF. The CDR3 DNA reads TGTGCCAGCACCCTGGGACTAGCGGGGTCGGAGACCCAGTACTTC.

In this sample, this clone is medium-sized. The rearrangement uses TRBV12-3 or TRBV12-4 and TRBJ1-2; no clear D. The CDR3 covers 13 residues. V lost 3 bases to trimming and J lost 8 bases, with 13 bases between them. The chain's CDR3 is CASSLDYLEGYTF. The CDR3 nucleotides read TGTGCCAGCAGTTTGGACTATTTGGAAGGCTACACCTTC.

This clone was observed at least ten times. The V and J genes are TRBV5-1 and TRBJ1-5, with D maybe TRBD1 (6 bases). This CDR3 has 15 residues. Looked up from germline, CDR1 is SGHRS and CDR2 is YFSETQ. The V end was cut by 0 bases, the J end by 0 bases, with 7 bases between. The CDR3 here is CASSLEGGSNQPQHF. CDR3 in DNA: TGCGCCAGCAGCTTGGAGGGGGGTAGCAATCAGCCCCAGCATTTT.

This clone was observed a handful of times. The chain is built from TRBV27 and TRBJ2-7, with D maybe TRBD2 (5 bases). This CDR3 is 14 amino acids long. V dropped 2 bases and J dropped 0 bases, with 8 bases sitting between them. In germline, CDR1 is MNHEY, CDR2 SMNVEV (reference sequence). The CDR3 sequence: CASSLRDNSYEQYF. The CDR3 DNA reads as TGTGCCAGCAGTTTACGGGATAACTCCTACGAGCAGTACTTC.

This clone was counted many times. The chain links TRBV12-3 or TRBV12-4 to TRBJ2-2; a possible D gene is TRBD1 (6 bases). This CDR3 spans 13 amino acids. V was clipped by 5 bases and J by 4 bases, with 8 bases between them. CDR3 nucleotides: TGTGCCAGCAGTACAGGGATCACCGGGGAGCTGTTTTTT. Translating gives CASSTGITGELFF.

DNA of the CDR3: TGCGCCAGCAGCCAAGATAACATTCAGTACTTC. Its translation is CASSQDNIQYF. This chain connects TRBV4-3 to TRBJ2-4; D call uncertain. The V end was cut by 0 bases, the J end by 7 bases, with 1 base between. The CDR3 contains 11 residues. From germline, CDR1 is LGHNA and CDR2 YSLEER.

This clone was seen many times. The gene calls are TRBV7-2 and TRBJ1-2; weak D call: TRBD1 (5 bases). This CDR3 is 15 amino acids long. V was trimmed by 1 base and J by 1 base, leaving 10 bases between them. The V gene's germline CDR1 is SGHTA and CDR2 FQGNSA. The CDR3 nucleotides read TGTGCCAGCAGCTTAGGACCGGGGCGTAACTATGGCTACACCTTC. This encodes CASSLGPGRNYGYTF. Complete variable domain (other parts from reference TRBV7-2 and TRBJ1-2): GAGVSQSPSNKVTEKGKDVELRCDPISGHTALYWYRQSLGQGLEFLIYFQGNSAPDKSGLPSDRFSAERTGGSVSTLTIQRTQQEDSAVYLCASSLGPGRNYGYTFGSGTRLTVV.

The table lists this clone with a few counts. A much bigger clone sits one base away, suggesting this may be a read error. Other DNA sequences from this sample encode an identical CDR3 as well. The chain is built from TRBV14 and TRBJ1-4; D uncertain. The CDR3 is 16 residues long. Germline V gene lookup returns CDR1 SGHDN and CDR2 FVKESK. The CDR3 region is CASSQAGLATNEKLFF. CDR3 DNA: TGTGCCAGCAGTCAAGCCGGACTTGCAACTAATGAAAAACTGTTTTTT.

This clone is medium-sized. The sample holds other DNA sequences that translate to the same CDR3. The chain carries TRBV6-5 and TRBJ2-7; TRBD2 agrees at 7 bases. V was clipped by 0 bases and J by 0 bases; unmatched bases: 11. Germline CDR1 MNHEY, CDR2 SVGAGI. The CDR3 sequence is 18 residues long. In DNA form, the CDR3 reads TGTGCCAGCAGTTACTCGGTGTCTAGCGGAGGCCTCTCCTACGAGCAGTACTTC. It specifies CASSYSVSSGGLSYEQYF.

This clone showed up many times. This sequence joins TRBV4-1 and TRBJ1-5; D perhaps matches TRBD1 (5 bases). The CDR3 is 15 residues long. V gave up 2 bases and J gave up 3 bases, with 11 bases separating them. Germline assignment: CDR1 MGHRA and CDR2 YSYEKL. CDR3 in DNA: TGCGCCAGCAGCCAACGGTTAGGGGCCAATCAGCCCCAGCATTTT. The encoded protein is CASSQRLGANQPQHF.

This clone was picked up many times. The rearrangement joins TRBV9 to TRBJ1-2; possible D gene TRBD1, 5 bases. This CDR3 is 14 amino acids long. V was trimmed by 0 bases and J by 10 bases, leaving 16 bases between them. Germline CDR1 and CDR2: SGDLS and YYNGEE. The CDR3 sequence is CASSVGSGAQSYTF. CDR3 DNA: TGTGCCAGCAGCGTAGGCTCCGGGGCTCAGTCCTACACCTTC.

This clone is classed as medium-sized (0.01 to 0.1%). The chain joins TRBV28 to TRBJ1-5, with 7 nucleotides matching TRBD1. CDR3 length: 15 amino acids. Germline CDR1 and CDR2: MDHEN and SYDVKM. Unmatched junction bases numbered 6, after V lost 5 bases and J lost 2 bases. Written as DNA, the CDR3 is TGTGCCAGCAGTATAGGACAGGCGGGCAATCAGCCCCAGCATTTT. Encoded protein: CASSIGQAGNQPQHF.

This clone was picked up many times. V and J are TRBV7-9 and TRBJ1-1, with D hard to call. The CDR3 extends over 15 amino acids. Between the trimmed V and J ends, which lost 1 base and 1 base, there was a span of 10 bases. Germline V gene data show CDR1 as SEHNR and CDR2 as FQNEAQ (reference sequence). CDR3 region: CASSLGDLGNTEAFF. The CDR3, as DNA: TGTGCCAGCAGCTTAGGGGATTTGGGGAACACTGAAGCTTTCTTT.

This clone was found many times. A much more abundant neighbour one base away suggests this may be a read error. Within the sample, other DNA sequences also encode this same CDR3. The DNA for the CDR3 is TGTGCCAGCCGGCGAGGGGGGGGGTTCTACGAGCAGTACTTC. Translated, it gives CASRRGGGFYEQYF. The V call is TRBV27, the J call TRBJ2-7; possibly TRBD2 for D (7 bases). The CDR3 is 14 residues long. The V and J ends lost 8 bases and 3 bases respectively, with 17 bases between them. Germline CDR1 MNHEY, CDR2 SMNVEV (reference sequence).

In its sample, this clone was seen many times. This chain uses TRBV20-1 with TRBJ2-1, with TRBD2 identical over 14 bases. V lost 3 bases to trimming and J lost 8 bases; unmatched junction nucleotides: 6. This CDR3 region has 15 residues. CDR1 is DFQATT and CDR2 is SNEGSKA in the germline V gene (reference sequence). This chain's CDR3 is CSARGLAGVIDEQFF. CDR3 sequence (DNA): TGCAGTGCTAGGGGACTAGCGGGAGTTATCGATGAGCAGTTCTTC.

By share of the sample, this clone is medium-sized. J is TRBJ2-7 and V is TRBV2; either TRBD1 or TRBD2 may supply D (5 bases each). Germline values: CDR1 SNHLY, CDR2 FYNNEI. This CDR3 has 15 residues. The V gene lost 8 bases and the J gene lost 1 base, with 18 bases spanning the gap. The CDR3: CASYHPGTASYEQYF. The CDR3 DNA reads TGTGCCAGCTACCACCCAGGGACCGCTTCCTACGAGCAGTACTTC.

Many counts were recorded for this clone. The chain is built from TRBV6-1 and TRBJ1-1; no clear D. Trimming shortened V by 2 bases and J by 4 bases, and 14 bases separated the two germline ends. Germline V gene sequence: CDR1 MNHNS, CDR2 SASEGT. The CDR3 extends over 15 amino acids. The CDR3 loop is CASSELSGGSTEAFF. The CDR3 DNA is TGTGCCAGCAGTGAACTCTCGGGAGGCTCCACTGAAGCTTTCTTT.

This clone came up many times. This sequence joins TRBV19 and TRBJ1-1, with 10 bases fitting TRBD1. CDR3 length: 16 amino acids. Germline-derived CDR1 and CDR2 are LNHDA and SQIVND (reference sequence). V shed 6 bases, J shed 3 bases, and the junction held 10 bases outside the gene matches. The CDR3 region has the DNA TGTGCCAGTAGCCCTCCGGGACAGGGGTTTGACACTGAAGCTTTCTTT. It yields the protein CASSPPGQGFDTEAFF.